This TCR beta chain is drawn from a study of blood T cell repertoires in COVID-19. TCRdb keeps only in-frame clones here, not all; method: immunoSEQ multiplex PCR. This sample has just under 150,000 clones, with approximately 90% found just once. With 2 bases clipped from V and 1 base from J, the junction kept 12 bases outside the gene matches. Germline V CDR1 and CDR2: SGHKS, YYEKEE (reference sequence). The CDR3 is 18 amino acids. The chain couples TRBV5-5 to TRBJ2-7; 10 bases match TRBD2. This receptor was taken from a woman aged 50 to 65 with active or convalescent COVID-19. Sequencing input: peripheral blood. The chain's CDR3 is CASSFSSGSLRRSYEQYF. CDR3 nucleotide sequence: TGTGCCAGCAGCTTTTCTAGCGGGAGCTTACGGAGGTCCTACGAGCAGTACTTC.